The 2 T cell receptor beta chains reported below all come from one sample, sequenced in a study of cytomegalovirus exposure and HLA in healthy donors. The PCR ran on 60 Vbeta and 13 Jbeta primers. This table comes from immunoSEQ multiplex PCR, and its TCRdb copy is limited to in-frame clones, with some not included. This sample has around 150,000 clones; more than 60% occur once, and the top ten carry about 11%. The sequenced material came from PBMCs. The receptors derive from a man younger than 35 in good health and CMV-seropositive.

V is TRBV7-2 and J is TRBJ1-5; possible D gene TRBD1, 6 bases. Per germline, CDR1 SGHTA and CDR2 FQGNSA. Trimming left V 7 bases short and J 4 bases short, with 11 bases between. The CDR3 spans 13 residues. Written as DNA, the CDR3 is TGTGCCAGCACCAGACAGGAAAATCAGCCCCAGCATTTT. Its protein product is CASTRQENQPQHF.

This rearrangement joins TRBV14 to TRBJ1-3; TRBD1 is a possible D gene (6 bases). The V end was cut by 0 bases, the J end by 1 base, with 7 bases between. CDR3 length: 15 amino acids. CDR1 is SGHDN and CDR2 is FVKESK in the germline V gene. The CDR3 sequence: CASSQDRGSGNTIYF. In DNA, the CDR3 is TGTGCCAGCAGCCAAGATAGGGGGTCTGGAAACACCATATATTTT.